The 18 T cell receptor beta chains reported below all come from one sample, sequenced in a study of CD8+CD57+ T cells in acquired aplastic anemia (dated by TCRdb to between 2018 and 2020). Data came from an Illumina HiSeq 2000. Genomic DNA served as template for TCR beta VDJ combination and CDR3 sequence profiling. Using fastp trimming at Q25 and MiXCR clonotype assembly, TCRdb reanalyzed the public sequencing data and kept in-frame beta chains. Rows are unified per CDR3 protein, each entry keeping the most common DNA and genes. A total of around 180,000 distinct CDR3 sequences appear in this sample, approximately 48% of them only once. The ten largest clones represent 10% to 15% of the sample. Patients chosen for sequencing had shown expansion of CD8+CD57+ cells by flow cytometry. Sequencing was done on a sample of sorted CD4+, CD8+, or CD8+CD57+ T cells (not recorded which) from PBMCs. The receptors were sampled from a human donor with aplastic anemia.

The chain is built from TRBV20-1 and TRBJ2-3; TRBD2 is a possible D gene (6 bases). CDR1 and CDR2 from the germline V gene are DFQATT and SNEGSKA (reference sequence). Trimming took off 6 bases at V and 4 bases at J, with 14 bases between the two ends. CDR3 length: 13 residues. CDR3 DNA: TGCAGTGCGGGCGGGGTTGGCGCAGATACGCAGTATTTT. This translates into CSAGGVGADTQYF.

This sequence joins TRBV20-1 and TRBJ2-7; D is perhaps TRBD1 (5 bases). Germline V gives CDR1 DFQATT, CDR2 SNEGSKA (reference sequence). This CDR3 has 13 amino acids. V lost 5 bases and J lost 3, with 14 bases in between. The CDR3 reads CSAVGADHYEQYF. The CDR3 DNA sequence: TGCAGTGCTGTTGGGGCAGATCACTACGAGCAGTACTTC.

The chain carries TRBV18 and TRBJ1-6; 9 positions match TRBD1. This CDR3 is 14 amino acids long. Trimming at V came to 5 bases and at J to 9 bases, leaving 5 bases not matched to a gene. CDR1 is KGHSH and CDR2 is LQKENI in the germline V gene. The CDR3 DNA sequence: TGTGCCAGCTCAGCGGGACAGGGCCCTTCACCCCTCCACTTT. Translated: CASSAGQGPSPLHF.

With regard to this clonotype: At one of its ends the junction is not consistent with the germline gene, which may arise from a read error. This sequence joins TRBV7-2 and TRBJ2-7; 9 bases line up with TRBD1. The CDR3 is 15 amino acids. Germline CDR1 SGHTA, CDR2 FQGNSA. CDR3 in amino acids: CASSLVTGQGYEQYF. CDR3 nucleotides: TGTGCCAGTAGCTTAGTCACGGGACAGGGCTACGAGCAGTACTTC.

The chain combines TRBV7-2 with TRBJ2-3; no definite D call. V lost 4 bases and J 2 bases, leaving 13 bases between the germline ends. Germline V gene lookup returns CDR1 SGHTA and CDR2 FQGNSA. The CDR3 has 15 residues. The CDR3 region is CASSSIRGTTDTQYF. The CDR3 DNA reads TGTGCCAGCAGCTCTATCAGAGGAACCACAGATACGCAGTATTTT.

This sequence joins TRBV7-2 and TRBJ1-1, with no clear D. Germline V gives CDR1 SGHTA, CDR2 FQGNSA. The CDR3 loop spans 13 amino acids. V lost 4 bases, J lost 1 base, and 7 bases lay in between. This CDR3 reads CASSYTENTEAFF. CDR3 DNA sequence: TGTGCCAGCAGCTATACAGAGAACACTGAAGCTTTCTTT.

This clonotype was recorded a few times. The chain carries TRBV6-2 or TRBV6-3 and TRBJ2-6; 7 bases map to TRBD1. The V and J ends lost 2 bases and 0 bases, in that order; junction bases with no gene match: 4. The CDR3 contains 17 residues. Germline CDR1 MNHEY, CDR2 SVGEGT. The CDR3 sequence is CASSYMGQLSGANVLTF. CDR3 DNA sequence: TGTGCCAGCAGTTACATGGGACAGCTCTCTGGGGCCAACGTCCTGACTTTC.

This clonotype was seen repeatedly, ten times or more. CDR3: CASSYRGAIEGANVLTF. The CDR3 region has the DNA TGTGCCAGCAGTTACCGGGGGGCGATTGAAGGGGCCAACGTCCTGACTTTC. The rearrangement links TRBV6-5 to TRBJ2-6, with D perhaps TRBD2 (7 bases). Looked up from germline, CDR1 is MNHEY and CDR2 is SVGAGI. V lost 2 bases, J lost 4 bases, and 15 bases lay in between. The CDR3 is 17 residues long.

The chain joins TRBV7-9 to TRBJ2-1, with D uncertain. In germline, CDR1 is SEHNR, CDR2 FQNEAQ (reference sequence). The CDR3 extends over 8 amino acids. V shed 8 bases and J shed 11 bases, with 4 bases lying between them. This CDR3 reads CASPQQFF. The CDR3 nucleotides read TGTGCCAGCCCCCAGCAGTTCTTC.

Many counts were recorded for this clonotype. The chain has TRBV7-2 and TRBJ2-1; no reliable D call. CDR3 length: 12 residues. Germline V gene lookup returns CDR1 SGHTA and CDR2 FQGNSA. With 2 bases removed from V and 9 bases from J, the gap between germline ends came to 8 bases. The CDR3 loop is CASSLLRFEQFF. Written as DNA, the CDR3 is TGTGCCAGCAGCTTATTGCGTTTTGAGCAGTTCTTC.

The rearrangement joins TRBV29-1 to TRBJ1-4; 10 bases align to TRBD1. CDR1 is SQVTM and CDR2 is ANQGSEA in the germline V gene. CDR3 length equals 14 residues. After removal of 6 bases from V and 8 bases from J, the junction contained 9 bases not matched to a gene. The CDR3 bases are TGCAGCGTCGACCCGGGACAGGGGAAGGAAAAACTGTTTTTT. Translation: CSVDPGQGKEKLFF.

This clonotype occurred many times. The CDR3 DNA sequence: TGTGCCAGTAGTAAGGCCCCCAATAATTCACCCCTCCACTTT. Protein sequence: CASSKAPNNSPLHF. The chain couples TRBV19 to TRBJ1-6, with D uncertain. The V end was cut by 4 bases, the J end by 5 bases, with 9 bases between. The length of the CDR3 is 14 residues. Per germline, CDR1 LNHDA and CDR2 SQIVND (reference sequence).

In this sample, this clonotype turned up once. The chain joins TRBV5-1 to TRBJ1-6, with D perhaps matching TRBD1 (6 bases). The CDR3 loop spans 13 amino acids. Germline-derived CDR1 and CDR2 are SGHRS and YFSETQ. The V end was cut by 5 bases, the J end by 5 bases, with 8 bases between. The CDR3 region has the DNA TGCGCCAGCAGACCAGGGGATAATTCACCCCTCCACTTT. It codes for CASRPGDNSPLHF.

This chain connects TRBV19 to TRBJ2-1; 7 positions match TRBD2. There are 16 residues in the CDR3. J lost 0 bases, V lost 6 bases, and 8 bases had no gene match. Germline V gives CDR1 LNHDA, CDR2 SQIVND (reference sequence). This CDR3 reads CASSFGGRSSYNEQFF. The CDR3 DNA follows: TGTGCCAGTAGCTTTGGCGGGAGAAGCTCCTACAATGAGCAGTTCTTC. Full variable domain (missing parts from reference TRBV19 and TRBJ2-1): DGGITQSPKYLFRKEGQNVTLSCEQNLNHDAMYWYRQDPGQGLRLIYYSQIVNDFQKGDIAEGYSVSREKKESFPLTVTSAQKNPTAFYLCASSFGGRSSYNEQFFGPGTRLTVL.

The J gene is TRBJ2-7, the V gene TRBV5-1, with TRBD1 matching over 8 bases. The CDR3 extends over 13 amino acids. The trim removed 4 bases at V and 5 bases at J, leaving 5 bases unmatched. The germline V gene has CDR1 SGHRS and CDR2 YFSETQ. CDR3 in DNA: TGCGCCAGCAGCCCGGCAGGGGGCAACGAGCAGTACTTC. It encodes CASSPAGGNEQYF. Using reference TRBV5-1 and TRBJ2-7 for the parts outside the CDR3, the full variable domain is KAGVTQTPRYLIKTRGQQVTLSCSPISGHRSVSWYQQTPGQGLQFLFEYFSETQRNKGNFPGRFSGRQFSNSRSEMNVSTLELGDSALYLCASSPAGGNEQYFGPGTRLTVT.

This clonotype was recorded only once. The chain has TRBV19 and TRBJ2-1; no reliable D call. Deletions cut 5 bases from V and 6 bases from J, with 11 bases between. This CDR3 is 13 amino acids long. CDR1 LNHDA and CDR2 SQIVND come from the germline V gene (reference sequence). CDR3 residues: CASSPRATNEQFF. Here the CDR3 DNA reads TGTGCCAGTAGTCCTCGCGCTACCAATGAGCAGTTCTTC.

There are a few counts of this clonotype. V usage is TRBV24-1 and J usage is TRBJ2-2; D call uncertain. The CDR3 runs to 13 residues. Trimming took 6 bases from V and 5 from J, leaving 9 bases between them. Germline V gives CDR1 KGHDR, CDR2 SFDVKD. CDR3: CATSLGGTGELFF. The CDR3 DNA reads as TGTGCCACCAGTCTCGGTGGGACCGGGGAGCTGTTTTTT.

The rearrangement joins TRBV5-5 to TRBJ2-7; maybe TRBD2 (6 bases). The J call may be faulty, since TRBJ2-5 better matches the DNA end. Germline V gives CDR1 SGHKS, CDR2 YYEKEE (reference sequence). This CDR3 region has 14 residues. This CDR3 reads CASSPTRSRETQYF. The CDR3 DNA sequence: TGTGCCAGCAGCCCGACTAGGTCCAGGGAGACCCAGTACTTC.